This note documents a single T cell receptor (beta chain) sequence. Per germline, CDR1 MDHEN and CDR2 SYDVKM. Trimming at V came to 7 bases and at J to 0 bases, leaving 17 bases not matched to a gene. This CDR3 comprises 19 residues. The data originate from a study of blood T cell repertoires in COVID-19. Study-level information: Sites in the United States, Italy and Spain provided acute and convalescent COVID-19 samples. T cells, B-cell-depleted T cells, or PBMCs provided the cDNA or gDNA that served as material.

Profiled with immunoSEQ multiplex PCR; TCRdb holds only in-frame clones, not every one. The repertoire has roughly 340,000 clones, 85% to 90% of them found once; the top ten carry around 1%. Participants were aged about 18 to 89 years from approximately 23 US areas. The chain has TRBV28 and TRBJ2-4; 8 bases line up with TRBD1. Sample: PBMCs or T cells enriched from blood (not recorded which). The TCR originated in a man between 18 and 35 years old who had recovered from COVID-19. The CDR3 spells CASTAIGQGDPIAKNIQYF. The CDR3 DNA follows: TGTGCCAGCACTGCTATCGGACAGGGTGACCCAATAGCCAAAAACATTCAGTACTTC.